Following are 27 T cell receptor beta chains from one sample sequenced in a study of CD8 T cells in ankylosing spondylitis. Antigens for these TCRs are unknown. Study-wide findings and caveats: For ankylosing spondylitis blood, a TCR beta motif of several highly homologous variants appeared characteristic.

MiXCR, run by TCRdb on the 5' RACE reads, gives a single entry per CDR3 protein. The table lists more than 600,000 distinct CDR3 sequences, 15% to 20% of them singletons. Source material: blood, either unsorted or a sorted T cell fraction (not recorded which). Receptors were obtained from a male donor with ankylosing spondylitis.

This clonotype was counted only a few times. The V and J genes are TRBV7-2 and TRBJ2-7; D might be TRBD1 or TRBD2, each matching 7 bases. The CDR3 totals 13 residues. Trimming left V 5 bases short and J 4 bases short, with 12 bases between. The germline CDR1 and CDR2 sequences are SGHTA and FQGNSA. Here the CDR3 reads CASSAQGGYEQYF. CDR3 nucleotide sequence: TGTGCCAGCAGCGCCCAGGGGGGGTACGAGCAGTACTTC.

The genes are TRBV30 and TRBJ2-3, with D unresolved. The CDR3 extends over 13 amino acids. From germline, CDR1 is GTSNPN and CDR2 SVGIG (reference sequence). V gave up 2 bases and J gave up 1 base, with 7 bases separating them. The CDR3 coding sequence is TGTGCCTGGAGTCACTCTCGCACAGATACGCAGTATTTT. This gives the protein CAWSHSRTDTQYF. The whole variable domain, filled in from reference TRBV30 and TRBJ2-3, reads SQTIHQWPATLVQPVGSPLSLECTVEGTSNPNLYWYRQAAGRGLQLLFYSVGIGQISSEVPQNLSASRPQDRQFILSSKKLLLSDSGFYLCAWSHSRTDTQYFGPGTRLTVL.

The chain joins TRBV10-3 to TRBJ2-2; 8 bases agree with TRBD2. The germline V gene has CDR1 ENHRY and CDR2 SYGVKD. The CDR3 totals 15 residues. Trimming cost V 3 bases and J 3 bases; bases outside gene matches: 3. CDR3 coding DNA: TGTGCCATCAGTGACCCGGGGGGGCACACCGGGGAGCTGTTTTTT. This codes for CAISDPGGHTGELFF.

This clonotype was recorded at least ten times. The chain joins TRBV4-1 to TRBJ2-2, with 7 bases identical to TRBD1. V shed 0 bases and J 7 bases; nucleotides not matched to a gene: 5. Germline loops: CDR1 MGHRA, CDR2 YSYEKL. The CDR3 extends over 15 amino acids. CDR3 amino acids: CASSQDRQGYGELFF. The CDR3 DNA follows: TGCGCCAGCAGCCAAGATAGACAGGGATACGGGGAGCTGTTTTTT.

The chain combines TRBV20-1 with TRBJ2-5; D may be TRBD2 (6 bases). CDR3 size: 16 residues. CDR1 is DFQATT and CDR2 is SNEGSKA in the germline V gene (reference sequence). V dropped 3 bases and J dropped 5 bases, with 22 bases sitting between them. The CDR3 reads CSASVRPSATRETQYF. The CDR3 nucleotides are TGCAGTGCTAGCGTTAGGCCTAGCGCCACTCGCGAGACCCAGTACTTC.

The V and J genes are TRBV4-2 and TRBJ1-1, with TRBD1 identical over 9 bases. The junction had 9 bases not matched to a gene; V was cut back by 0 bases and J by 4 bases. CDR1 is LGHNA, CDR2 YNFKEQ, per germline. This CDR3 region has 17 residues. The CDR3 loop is CASSQDVPGQGFTEAFF. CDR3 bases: TGTGCCAGCAGCCAAGACGTACCGGGACAGGGATTCACTGAAGCTTTCTTT.

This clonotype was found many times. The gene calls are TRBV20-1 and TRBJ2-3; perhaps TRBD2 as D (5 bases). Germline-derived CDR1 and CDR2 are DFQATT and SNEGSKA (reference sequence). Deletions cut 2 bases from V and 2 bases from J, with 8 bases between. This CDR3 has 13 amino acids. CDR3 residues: CSARPRVTDTQYF. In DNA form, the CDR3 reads TGCAGTGCTAGACCGCGGGTCACAGATACGCAGTATTTT.

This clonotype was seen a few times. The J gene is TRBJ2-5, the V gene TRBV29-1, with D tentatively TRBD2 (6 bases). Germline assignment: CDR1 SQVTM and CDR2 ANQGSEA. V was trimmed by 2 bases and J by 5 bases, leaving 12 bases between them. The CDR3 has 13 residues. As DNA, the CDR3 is TGCAGCGTTGAAAAGCGGGCCCGGGAGACCCAGTACTTC. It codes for CSVEKRARETQYF. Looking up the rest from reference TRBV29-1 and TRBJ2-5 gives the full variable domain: SAVISQKPSRDICQRGTSLTIQCQVDSQVTMMFWYRQQPGQSLTLIATANQGSEATYESGFVIDKFPISRPNLTFSTLTVSNMSPEDSSIYLCSVEKRARETQYFGPGTRLLVL.

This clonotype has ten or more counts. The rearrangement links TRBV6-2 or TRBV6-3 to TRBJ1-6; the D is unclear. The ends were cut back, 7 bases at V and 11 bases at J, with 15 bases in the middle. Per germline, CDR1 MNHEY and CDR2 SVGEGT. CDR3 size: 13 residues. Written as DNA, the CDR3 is TGTGCCAGCACCAGCGCCGACCTGGCACCCCTCCACTTT. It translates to CASTSADLAPLHF.

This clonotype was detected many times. The CDR3 region is CASSLWGSGTGELFF. As DNA, the CDR3 is TGTGCCAGCAGTTTGTGGGGCAGCGGGACCGGGGAGCTGTTTTTT. This chain connects TRBV12-3 or TRBV12-4 to TRBJ2-2, with D possibly TRBD2 on 6 matching bases. The CDR3 covers 15 residues. V lost 3 bases and J 5 bases, leaving 13 bases between the germline ends.

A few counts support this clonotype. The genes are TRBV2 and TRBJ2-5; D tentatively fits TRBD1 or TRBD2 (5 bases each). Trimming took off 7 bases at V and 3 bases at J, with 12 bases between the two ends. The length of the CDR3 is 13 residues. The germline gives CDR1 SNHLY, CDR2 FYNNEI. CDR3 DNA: TGTGCCAGCACGGGGCAGTTGGAAGAGACCCAGTACTTC. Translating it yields CASTGQLEETQYF. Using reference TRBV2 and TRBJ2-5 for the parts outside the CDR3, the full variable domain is EPEVTQTPSHQVTQMGQEVILRCVPISNHLYFYWYRQILGQKVEFLVSFYNNEISEKSEIFDDQFSVERPDGSNFTLKIRSTKLEDSAMYFCASTGQLEETQYFGPGTRLLVL.

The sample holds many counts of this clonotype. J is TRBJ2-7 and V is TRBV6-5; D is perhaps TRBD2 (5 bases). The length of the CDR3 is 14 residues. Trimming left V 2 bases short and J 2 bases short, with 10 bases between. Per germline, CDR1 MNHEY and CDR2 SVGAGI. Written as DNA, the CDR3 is TGTGCCAGCAGTTACGATGGGAGAGCCTACGAGCAGTACTTC. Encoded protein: CASSYDGRAYEQYF.

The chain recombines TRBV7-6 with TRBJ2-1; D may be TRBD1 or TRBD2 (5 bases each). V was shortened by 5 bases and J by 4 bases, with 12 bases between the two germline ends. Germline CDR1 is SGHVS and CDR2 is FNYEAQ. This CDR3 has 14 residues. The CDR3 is CASSARDGYNEQFF. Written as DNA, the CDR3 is TGTGCCAGCAGCGCCCGGGACGGGTACAATGAGCAGTTCTTC.

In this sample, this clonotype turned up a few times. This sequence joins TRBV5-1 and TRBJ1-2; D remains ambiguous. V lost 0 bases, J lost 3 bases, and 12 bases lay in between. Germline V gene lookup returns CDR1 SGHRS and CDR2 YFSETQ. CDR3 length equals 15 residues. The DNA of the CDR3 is TGCGCCAGCAGCTTGGGTAGGGAATTCGACTATGGCTACACCTTC. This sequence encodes CASSLGREFDYGYTF. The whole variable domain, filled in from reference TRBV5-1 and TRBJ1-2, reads KAGVTQTPRYLIKTRGQQVTLSCSPISGHRSVSWYQQTPGQGLQFLFEYFSETQRNKGNFPGRFSGRQFSNSRSEMNVSTLELGDSALYLCASSLGREFDYGYTFGSGTRLTVV.

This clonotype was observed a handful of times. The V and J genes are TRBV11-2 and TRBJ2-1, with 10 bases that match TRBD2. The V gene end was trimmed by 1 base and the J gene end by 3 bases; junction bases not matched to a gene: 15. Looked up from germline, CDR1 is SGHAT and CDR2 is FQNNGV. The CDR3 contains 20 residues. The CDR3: CASSLGEGYSSGSFYNEQFF. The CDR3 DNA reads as TGTGCCAGCAGCTTAGGGGAAGGATATTCTAGCGGGAGCTTCTACAATGAGCAGTTCTTC. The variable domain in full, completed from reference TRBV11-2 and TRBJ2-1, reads EAGVAQSPRYKIIEKRQSVAFWCNPISGHATLYWYQQILGQGPKLLIQFQNNGVVDDSQLPKDRFSAERLKGVDSTLKIQPAKLEDSAVYLCASSLGEGYSSGSFYNEQFFGPGTRLTVL.

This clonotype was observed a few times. CDR3 sequence: CASSQDPRTGELFF. Here the CDR3 DNA reads TGTGCCAGCAGCCAAGATCCGAGGACCGGGGAGCTGTTTTTT. The chain combines TRBV4-2 with TRBJ2-2; D remains unclear. The CDR3 loop spans 14 amino acids. Trimming stripped 0 bases from V and 5 bases from J, with 7 bases between. CDR1 and CDR2 (germline): LGHNA, YNFKEQ.

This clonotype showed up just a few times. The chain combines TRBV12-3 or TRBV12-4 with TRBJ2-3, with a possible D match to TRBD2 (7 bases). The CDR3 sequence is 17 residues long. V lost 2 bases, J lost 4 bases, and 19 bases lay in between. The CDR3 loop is CASSLSYYGGGADTQYF. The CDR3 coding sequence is TGTGCCAGCAGTTTAAGTTACTATGGCGGGGGCGCAGATACGCAGTATTTT.

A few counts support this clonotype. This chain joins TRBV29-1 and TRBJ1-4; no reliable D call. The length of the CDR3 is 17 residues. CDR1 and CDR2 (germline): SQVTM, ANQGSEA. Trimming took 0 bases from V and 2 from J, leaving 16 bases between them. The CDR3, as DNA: TGCAGCGTTGAAGATCCTGATCATTGGGCGACTAATGAAAAACTGTTTTTT. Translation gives CSVEDPDHWATNEKLFF.

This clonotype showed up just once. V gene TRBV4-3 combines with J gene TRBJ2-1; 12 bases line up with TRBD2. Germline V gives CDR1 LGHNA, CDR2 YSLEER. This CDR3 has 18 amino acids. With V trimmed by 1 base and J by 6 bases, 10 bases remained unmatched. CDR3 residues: CASSQVTSGSALGNEQFF. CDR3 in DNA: TGCGCCAGCAGCCAAGTGACTAGCGGGAGTGCCCTTGGCAATGAGCAGTTCTTC.

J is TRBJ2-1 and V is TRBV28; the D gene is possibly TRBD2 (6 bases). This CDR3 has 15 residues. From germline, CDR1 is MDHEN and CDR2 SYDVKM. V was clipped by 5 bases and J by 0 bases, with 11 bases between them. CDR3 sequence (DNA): TGTGCCAGCAGTACTGGGGGGACCTCCTACAATGAGCAGTTCTTC. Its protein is CASSTGGTSYNEQFF.

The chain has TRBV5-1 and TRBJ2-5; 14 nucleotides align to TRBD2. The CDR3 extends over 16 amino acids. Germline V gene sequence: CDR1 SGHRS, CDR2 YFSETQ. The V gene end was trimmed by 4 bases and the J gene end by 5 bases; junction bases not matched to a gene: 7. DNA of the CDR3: TGCGCCAGCAGCCCCGGGACTAGCGGGAGAGAGGAGACCCAGTACTTC. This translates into CASSPGTSGREETQYF.

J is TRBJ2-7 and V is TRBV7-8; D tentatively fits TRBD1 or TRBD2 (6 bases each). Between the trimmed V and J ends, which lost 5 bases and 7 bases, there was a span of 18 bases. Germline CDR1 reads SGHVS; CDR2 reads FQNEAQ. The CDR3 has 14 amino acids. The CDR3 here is CASSPGGGTTEQYF. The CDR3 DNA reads TGTGCCAGCAGCCCCGGGGGCGGGACAACAGAGCAGTACTTC.

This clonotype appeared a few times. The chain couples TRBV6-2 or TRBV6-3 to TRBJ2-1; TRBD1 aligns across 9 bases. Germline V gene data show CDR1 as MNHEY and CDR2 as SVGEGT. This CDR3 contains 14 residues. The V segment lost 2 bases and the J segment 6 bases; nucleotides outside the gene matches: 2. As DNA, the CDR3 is TGTGCCAGCAGTTACGCGACAGGGGGCAATGAGCAGTTCTTC. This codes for CASSYATGGNEQFF.

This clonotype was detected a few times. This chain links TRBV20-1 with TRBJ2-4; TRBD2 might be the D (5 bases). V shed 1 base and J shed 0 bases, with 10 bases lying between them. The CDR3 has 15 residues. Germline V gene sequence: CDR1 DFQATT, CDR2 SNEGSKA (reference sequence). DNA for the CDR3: TGCAGTGCTAGAGCTAGCAACCTAGCCAAAAACATTCAGTACTTC. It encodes CSARASNLAKNIQYF.

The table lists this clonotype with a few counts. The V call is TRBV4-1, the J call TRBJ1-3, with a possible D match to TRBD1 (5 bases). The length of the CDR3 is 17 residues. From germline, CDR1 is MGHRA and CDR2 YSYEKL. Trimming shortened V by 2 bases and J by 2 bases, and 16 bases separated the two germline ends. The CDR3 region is CASSQRLGAATGNTIYF. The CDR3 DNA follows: TGCGCCAGCAGCCAACGTCTTGGGGCGGCCACTGGAAACACCATATATTTT.

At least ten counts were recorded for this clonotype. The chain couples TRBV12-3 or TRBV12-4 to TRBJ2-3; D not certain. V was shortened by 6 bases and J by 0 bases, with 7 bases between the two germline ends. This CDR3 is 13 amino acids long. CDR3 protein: CASRQASTDTQYF. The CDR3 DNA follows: TGTGCCAGCAGGCAGGCTAGCACAGATACGCAGTATTTT.

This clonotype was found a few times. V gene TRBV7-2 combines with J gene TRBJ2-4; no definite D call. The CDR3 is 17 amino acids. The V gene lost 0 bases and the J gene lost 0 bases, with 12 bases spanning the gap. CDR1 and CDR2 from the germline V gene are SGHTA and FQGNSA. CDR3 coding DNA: TGTGCCAGCAGCTTAGCTTCGCGGTCTCAAGCCAAAAACATTCAGTACTTC. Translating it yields CASSLASRSQAKNIQYF.